Shown below are 13 T cell receptor beta chains from a single sample sequenced in a study of shared clonotypes between healthy human individuals. TCRdb's copy holds only in-frame clones and misses some; the assay was immunoSEQ multiplex PCR. The table includes hundreds of thousands of clones, less than 80% detected once. Input material: memory CD4+ T cells sorted from blood. Regarding subset: CD45RA-negative fraction. These receptors were taken from a woman in her twenties or thirties in good health.

This clone appeared once. The rearrangement links TRBV21-1 to TRBJ2-5; the table assigns TRBD1, which was not confirmed against the DNA. TRBV21-1 is a known pseudogene. The CDR3 runs 15 residues. The DNA of the CDR3 is TGTGCCAGCAGCAATCGGACAGGGCGTATGGAGACCCAGTACTTC. It codes for CASSNRTGRMETQYF.

This chain links TRBV5-1 with TRBJ2-3; 13 nucleotides match TRBD2. Germline V CDR1 and CDR2: SGHRS, YFSETQ. The CDR3 covers 18 residues. V shed 0 bases and J 3 bases; nucleotides not matched to a gene: 7. For the CDR3, the DNA is TGCGCCAGCAGCTTGGCTGCCCGGGGACTAGCGGGGACAGATACGCAGTATTTT. Its translation is CASSLAARGLAGTDTQYF. Full variable domain (rest looked up from reference TRBV5-1 and TRBJ2-3): KAGVTQTPRYLIKTRGQQVTLSCSPISGHRSVSWYQQTPGQGLQFLFEYFSETQRNKGNFPGRFSGRQFSNSRSEMNVSTLELGDSALYLCASSLAARGLAGTDTQYFGPGTRLTVL.

The J gene is TRBJ2-7, the V gene TRBV4-2; 8 bases line up with TRBD1. V shed 5 bases and J 5 bases; nucleotides not matched to a gene: 8. The length of the CDR3 is 14 residues. In germline, CDR1 is LGHNA, CDR2 YNFKEQ. The CDR3 is CASSSRGQGDEQYF. CDR3 bases: TGTGCCAGCAGCTCTCGAGGACAGGGCGACGAGCAGTACTTC.

V gene TRBV4-2 combines with J gene TRBJ2-7; 12 bases align to TRBD2. There are 17 residues in the CDR3. Trimming at V came to 4 bases and at J to 4 bases, leaving 11 bases not matched to a gene. Germline CDR1 LGHNA, CDR2 YNFKEQ. CDR3 sequence (DNA): TGTGCCAGCAGCCGAGGACTAGCGGGAAACTCTGAATACGAGCAGTACTTC. Its translation: CASSRGLAGNSEYEQYF.

This clone was observed many times. The chain links TRBV18 to TRBJ2-7; maybe TRBD2 (6 bases). The CDR3 loop spans 16 amino acids. Trimming left V 1 base short and J 9 bases short, with 22 bases between. Germline CDR1 KGHSH, CDR2 LQKENI. The CDR3 DNA follows: TGTGCCAGCTCACCACGCATGGGGGACTCTCCCGGCTTGCAGTACTTC. Its translation: CASSPRMGDSPGLQYF.

The V call is TRBV6-1, the J call TRBJ1-5; D is uncertain. Germline loops: CDR1 MNHNS, CDR2 SASEGT. Trimming took off 4 bases at V and 0 bases at J, with 10 bases between the two ends. This CDR3 has 15 amino acids. The CDR3 spells CASSARDNSNQPQHF. The CDR3 DNA follows: TGTGCCAGCAGTGCTAGGGATAATAGCAATCAGCCCCAGCATTTT.

The chain recombines TRBV19 with TRBJ2-6; the D gene is possibly TRBD1 (6 bases). The CDR3 has 15 amino acids. V lost 4 bases to trimming and J lost 4 bases, with 11 bases between them. Germline CDR1 LNHDA, CDR2 SQIVND (reference sequence). The CDR3 sequence is CASSNTGTGANVLTF. In DNA, the CDR3 is TGTGCCAGTAGTAATACAGGGACCGGGGCCAACGTCCTGACTTTC.

The chain combines TRBV19 with TRBJ2-7; 9 nucleotides align to TRBD1. This CDR3 region has 16 residues. V was clipped by 6 bases and J by 0 bases; unmatched bases: 9. CDR1 is LNHDA, CDR2 SQIVND, per germline (reference sequence). CDR3 DNA: TGTGCCAGTAGCGCGGGACAGGGTGGGGTCTCCTACGAGCAGTACTTC. Translation: CASSAGQGGVSYEQYF.

This clone was detected only once. The J gene is TRBJ1-1, the V gene TRBV6-1; tentative D call: TRBD1 (6 bases). With 4 bases removed from V and 5 bases from J, the gap between germline ends came to 17 bases. The CDR3 totals 15 residues. Germline lookup yields CDR1 MNHNS and CDR2 SASEGT. The CDR3 protein is CASSGQQGRATEAFF. The CDR3 nucleotides read TGTGCCAGCAGTGGACAACAGGGACGGGCAACTGAAGCTTTCTTT.

The rearrangement uses TRBV11-3 and TRBJ2-1; 8 bases are a match to TRBD1. The germline gives CDR1 SGHNT, CDR2 YENEEA. This CDR3 has 18 residues. The junction had 11 bases not matched to a gene; V was cut back by 1 base and J by 3 bases. The CDR3 reads CASSLGSSSGQVYNEQFF. The DNA of the CDR3 is TGTGCCAGCAGCTTAGGTTCTTCTTCGGGACAGGTCTACAATGAGCAGTTCTTC.

This clone was seen a handful of times. The gene calls are TRBV7-3 and TRBJ2-7; no definite D call. The length of the CDR3 is 13 residues. V was trimmed by 4 bases and J by 2 bases, leaving 9 bases between them. Germline V gene sequence: CDR1 SGHTA, CDR2 FQGTGA. The DNA of the CDR3 is TGTGCCAGCAGCTATGGGCCGACCTACGAGCAGTACTTC. Protein: CASSYGPTYEQYF.

Only a few counts were recorded for this clone. The V gene is TRBV25-1, the J gene TRBJ2-5, with a tentative D call TRBD2 (6 bases). The CDR3 is 17 residues long. V was shortened by 2 bases and J by 0 bases, with 16 bases between the two germline ends. CDR1 MGHDK and CDR2 SYGVNS come from the germline V gene. The CDR3, as DNA: TGTGCCAGCAGTGAAGGAATAGCGGAGGGGTACCAAGAGACCCAGTACTTC. It is translated as CASSEGIAEGYQETQYF.

The chain is built from TRBV2 and TRBJ2-3; D remains unclear. The CDR3 consists of 12 residues. Germline V lookup: CDR1 SNHLY, CDR2 FYNNEI. Trimming removed 8 bases from V and 2 bases from J, with 8 bases in between. CDR3 sequence reads: CASRMVTDTQYF. CDR3 DNA: TGTGCCAGCCGCATGGTCACAGATACGCAGTATTTT.